The 29 T cell receptor beta chains reported below all come from one sample, sequenced in a study of blood T cell repertoires in COVID-19. Measured with immunoSEQ multiplex PCR; TCRdb has only the in-frame clones, and not every one. The repertoire holds some 270,000 clones, with 85% to 90% as singletons. The sample was peripheral blood. The receptors stem from a woman aged 55-70 years with COVID-19, enrolled during active disease.

The rearrangement links TRBV28 to TRBJ1-3; TRBD1 is a possible D gene (6 bases). Germline V gives CDR1 MDHEN, CDR2 SYDVKM. Trimming stripped 6 bases from V and 3 bases from J, with 6 bases between. The CDR3 loop spans 12 amino acids. The CDR3 coding sequence is TGTGCCAGCAGACAGGGTGGAAACACCATATATTTT. Protein: CASRQGGNTIYF.

J is TRBJ1-3 and V is TRBV4-1, with TRBD1 matching 7 bases. Germline CDR1 is MGHRA and CDR2 is YSYEKL. The V segment lost 0 bases and the J segment 8 bases; nucleotides outside the gene matches: 7. The CDR3 loop spans 15 amino acids. DNA of the CDR3: TGCGCCAGCAGCCAAGAAAGACAGGGTCGGGACACCATATATTTT. Translating gives CASSQERQGRDTIYF.

This rearrangement joins TRBV6-5 to TRBJ1-5; TRBD1 agrees at 8 bases. Germline assignment: CDR1 MNHEY and CDR2 SVGAGI. Trimming took 4 bases from V and 1 from J; bases not matched to a gene: 6. The CDR3 runs to 16 residues. CDR3 sequence reads: CASSSHWTGSNQPQHF. CDR3 coding DNA: TGTGCCAGCAGTTCCCACTGGACAGGGAGCAATCAGCCCCAGCATTTT.

The V gene is TRBV5-1, the J gene TRBJ2-7; D is perhaps TRBD2 (5 bases). There are 14 residues in the CDR3. V lost 0 bases and J 7 bases, leaving 14 bases between the germline ends. From germline, CDR1 is SGHRS and CDR2 YFSETQ. CDR3 sequence: CASSLDSGRGEQYF. CDR3 bases: TGCGCCAGCAGCTTGGACAGCGGTCGTGGGGAGCAGTACTTC.

This clone was counted a few times. The chain employs TRBV7-7 and TRBJ2-1; 10 bases map to TRBD2. Per the germline V gene, CDR1 is SSHAT and CDR2 is FNYEAQ (reference sequence). This CDR3 has 17 amino acids. V dropped 0 bases and J dropped 1; count of bases not matched to a gene: 3. This chain's CDR3 is CASSLASGGASYNEQFF. The CDR3 region has the DNA TGTGCCAGCAGCTTAGCCAGCGGGGGGGCTTCCTACAATGAGCAGTTCTTC. The full variable domain, rest sourced from reference TRBV7-7 and TRBJ2-1, is GAGVSQSPRYKVTKRGQDVTLRCDPISSHATLYWYQQALGQGPEFLTYFNYEAQPDKSGLPSDRFSAERPEGSISTLTIQRTEQRDSAMYRCASSLASGGASYNEQFFGPGTRLTVL.

The chain employs TRBV19 and TRBJ1-4, with 7 bases lining up with TRBD1. The J segment lost 7 bases and the V segment lost 5 bases, leaving 16 bases of the junction unmatched. Germline assignment: CDR1 LNHDA and CDR2 SQIVND (reference sequence). The CDR3 is made up of 17 amino acids. DNA for the CDR3: TGTGCCAGTAGTTCCATTTCCGACAGGGTCGACGGTGAAAAACTGTTTTTT. This translates into CASSSISDRVDGEKLFF.

The chain joins TRBV4-2 to TRBJ2-5; 8 bases line up with TRBD2. The CDR3 loop spans 20 amino acids. Germline V gene data show CDR1 as LGHNA and CDR2 as YNFKEQ. V dropped 1 base and J dropped 5; count of bases not matched to a gene: 21. DNA of the CDR3: TGTGCCAGCAGCCAAGGTTCTTCGGGACGGGGGGGTTACCGGGCCGAGACCCAGTACTTC. This translates into CASSQGSSGRGGYRAETQYF.

This rearrangement joins TRBV18 to TRBJ1-5, with TRBD1 as a possible D gene (6 bases). The CDR3 spans 15 residues. Germline CDR1 and CDR2: KGHSH and LQKENI. Trimming removed 4 bases from V and 1 base from J, with 11 bases in between. In DNA form, the CDR3 reads TGTGCCAGCTCACAGGGGGACATGAGCAATCAGCCCCAGCATTTT. This codes for CASSQGDMSNQPQHF.

V and J are TRBV13 and TRBJ2-3; TRBD2 aligns across 7 bases. V lost 10 bases to trimming and J lost 2 bases; unmatched junction nucleotides: 3. The germline gives CDR1 PRHDT, CDR2 FYEKMQ (reference sequence). This CDR3 has 12 amino acids. CDR3 loop: CATRDYTDTQYF. The CDR3 DNA reads as TGTGCCACCCGGGACTACACAGATACGCAGTATTTT.

This chain joins TRBV19 and TRBJ1-2; 7 bases line up with TRBD1. Losses at the gene ends were 7 bases for V and 11 bases for J; bases not matched to a gene: 13. This CDR3 contains 13 residues. Germline CDR1 and CDR2: LNHDA and SQIVND (reference sequence). DNA for the CDR3: TGTGCCAGTACCCCTCCCGGACAGGTTCGTTACACCTTC. Its protein product is CASTPPGQVRYTF.

The chain is built from TRBV7-8 and TRBJ2-7; a possible D gene is TRBD2 (5 bases). Germline V lookup: CDR1 SGHVS, CDR2 FQNEAQ. The CDR3 contains 15 residues. Trimming shortened V by 6 bases and J by 2 bases, and 17 bases separated the two germline ends. CDR3 in amino acids: CASRSMRVGPYEQYF. In nucleotides, the CDR3 is TGTGCCAGCAGGAGCATGCGGGTAGGGCCCTACGAGCAGTACTTC.

The chain links TRBV30 to TRBJ1-1, with D perhaps matching TRBD1 (5 bases). Germline V gives CDR1 GTSNPN, CDR2 SVGIG (reference sequence). The CDR3 length is 13 residues. Trimming shortened V by 0 bases and J by 5 bases, and 10 bases separated the two germline ends. The CDR3 loop reads CAWSVKGLTEAFF. The CDR3 coding sequence is TGTGCCTGGAGTGTAAAGGGGCTTACTGAAGCTTTCTTT.

The chain carries TRBV3-1 (or the pseudogene TRBV3-2) and TRBJ2-3, with a tentative D call TRBD2 (6 bases). The CDR3 extends over 17 amino acids. V lost 0 bases, J lost 0 bases, and 13 bases lay in between. The germline CDR1 and CDR2 sequences are LGHDT and YNNKEL (reference sequence). CDR3 in DNA: TGTGCCAGCAGCCAAGATGGCGGCGGGGAGAGCACAGATACGCAGTATTTT. It yields the protein CASSQDGGGESTDTQYF.

The chain employs TRBV23-1 and TRBJ2-7; possibly TRBD1 for D (6 bases). TRBV23-1 is an open reading frame whose function is uncertain. The V end lost 0 bases, the J end lost 4 bases, and 25 bases lay between the germline ends. The CDR3 has 19 amino acids. The CDR3 region has the DNA TGCGCCAGCAGTCAATCGTTAGGCGGTGGGGCAGGGGTAAGTTACGAGCAGTACTTC. As protein: CASSQSLGGGAGVSYEQYF.

The chain links TRBV5-8 to TRBJ1-5, with no clear D. Trimming cost V 0 bases and J 6 bases, with 7 bases left between them. The germline gives CDR1 SGHTS, CDR2 YDEGEE. The CDR3 is 13 residues long. The CDR3 bases are TGTGCCAGCAGCTTGGCAGCGGCTCAGCCCCAGCATTTT. Protein: CASSLAAAQPQHF.

The chain links TRBV6-2 or TRBV6-3 to TRBJ2-1; the match to TRBD2 covers 11 bases. The germline V gene encodes CDR1 MNHEY and CDR2 SVGEGT. The CDR3 length is 18 residues. Trimming took 5 bases from V and 0 from J; bases not matched to a gene: 9. In DNA form, the CDR3 reads TGTGCCAGCAGTCTGGCTAGCGGGGGGTACCTCTCCTACAATGAGCAGTTCTTC. Translating gives CASSLASGGYLSYNEQFF.

This clone was recorded once. This CDR3 reads CASSLIGGYTF. Here the CDR3 DNA reads TGTGCCAGCAGTTTAATCGGTGGCTACACCTTC. This rearrangement joins TRBV28 to TRBJ1-2; D is undetermined. The germline V gene has CDR1 MDHEN and CDR2 SYDVKM. The germline V and J ends were trimmed by 2 bases and 7 bases, with 5 bases remaining between them. There are 11 residues in the CDR3.

This chain connects TRBV19 to TRBJ1-1, with TRBD1 matching over 10 bases. The CDR3 sequence is 17 residues long. CDR1 and CDR2 from the germline V gene are LNHDA and SQIVND (reference sequence). V was pared by 4 bases and J by 1 base, with 9 bases of the junction left unmatched. The DNA of the CDR3 is TGTGCCAGTAGTACCCGGACAGGGGGGTGGACGAACACTGAAGCTTTCTTT. Its translation is CASSTRTGGWTNTEAFF. The full variable domain, in which reference TRBV19 and TRBJ1-1 provide the parts outside the CDR3, is DGGITQSPKYLFRKEGQNVTLSCEQNLNHDAMYWYRQDPGQGLRLIYYSQIVNDFQKGDIAEGYSVSREKKESFPLTVTSAQKNPTAFYLCASSTRTGGWTNTEAFFGQGTRLTVV.

CDR3 DNA sequence: TGCGCCAGCAGTTCTCTCAGGGATTCCACTGAAGCTTTCTTT. It specifies CASSSLRDSTEAFF. The rearrangement links TRBV5-1 to TRBJ1-1, with a tentative D call TRBD1 (5 bases). CDR1 is SGHRS and CDR2 is YFSETQ in the germline V gene. The CDR3 is made up of 14 amino acids. The V end was cut by 5 bases, the J end by 4 bases, with 15 bases between.

The chain has TRBV5-1 and TRBJ1-2; 10 nucleotides match TRBD1. Germline CDR1 and CDR2: SGHRS and YFSETQ. Trimming cost V 0 bases and J 8 bases; bases outside gene matches: 4. The CDR3 totals 14 residues. The CDR3 reads CASSLVGQGRGYTF. In nucleotides, the CDR3 is TGCGCCAGCAGCTTGGTGGGACAGGGGCGAGGCTACACCTTC. Filled out from reference TRBV5-1 and TRBJ1-2, the complete variable domain reads KAGVTQTPRYLIKTRGQQVTLSCSPISGHRSVSWYQQTPGQGLQFLFEYFSETQRNKGNFPGRFSGRQFSNSRSEMNVSTLELGDSALYLCASSLVGQGRGYTFGSGTRLTVV.

The V call is TRBV6-5, the J call TRBJ2-4, with D possibly being TRBD2 (7 bases). The CDR3 consists of 15 residues. CDR1 and CDR2 (germline): MNHEY, SVGAGI. With 7 bases removed from V and 6 bases from J, the gap between germline ends came to 19 bases. DNA for the CDR3: TGTGCCAGCAAAGGCGGGGGCGGTTATGGAAACATTCAGTACTTC. Translation gives CASKGGGGYGNIQYF.

V is TRBV7-8 and J is TRBJ2-2, with unresolved D. Germline CDR1 is SGHVS and CDR2 is FQNEAQ. Trimming took off 0 bases at V and 5 bases at J, with 10 bases between the two ends. The CDR3 contains 15 residues. The CDR3 loop is CASSLASQTTGELFF. The CDR3 bases are TGTGCCAGCAGCTTAGCGTCCCAGACTACCGGGGAGCTGTTTTTT.

The rearrangement joins TRBV4-3 to TRBJ2-1; D is perhaps TRBD2 (6 bases). With 0 bases removed from V and 1 base from J, the gap between germline ends came to 13 bases. CDR1 is LGHNA and CDR2 is YSLEER in the germline V gene. CDR3 size: 17 residues. CDR3 loop: CASSQEGGTLSYNEQFF. CDR3 DNA sequence: TGCGCCAGCAGCCAAGAGGGGGGTACCCTGTCCTACAATGAGCAGTTCTTC.

The chain recombines TRBV2 with TRBJ2-3; D possibly corresponds to TRBD2 (6 bases). The CDR3 is made up of 12 amino acids. The ends were cut back, 6 bases at V and 6 bases at J, with 10 bases in the middle. Per the germline V gene, CDR1 is SNHLY and CDR2 is FYNNEI. CDR3 nucleotides: TGTGCCAGCAGCCCAAGCGGGGATACGCAGTATTTT. As protein: CASSPSGDTQYF.

The V call is TRBV7-3, the J call TRBJ2-4; a weak D match, TRBD1 (6 bases). Germline CDR1 reads SGHTA; CDR2 reads FQGTGA. V lost 2 bases to trimming and J lost 8 bases, with 10 bases between them. This CDR3 is 13 amino acids long. The CDR3 here is CASSLGRTDIQYF. The CDR3 DNA reads TGTGCCAGCAGCTTAGGGCGGACAGACATTCAGTACTTC.

The chain has TRBV5-1 and TRBJ2-1; D might be TRBD2 (6 bases). The length of the CDR3 is 15 residues. V shed 3 bases and J shed 0 bases, with 10 bases lying between them. Germline assignment: CDR1 SGHRS and CDR2 YFSETQ. CDR3 DNA sequence: TGCGCCAGCAGCTCGGGACTGAGCTCCTACAATGAGCAGTTCTTC. Its translation is CASSSGLSSYNEQFF. Looking up the rest from reference TRBV5-1 and TRBJ2-1 gives the full variable domain: KAGVTQTPRYLIKTRGQQVTLSCSPISGHRSVSWYQQTPGQGLQFLFEYFSETQRNKGNFPGRFSGRQFSNSRSEMNVSTLELGDSALYLCASSSGLSSYNEQFFGPGTRLTVL.

The chain uses TRBV27 and TRBJ2-7; maybe TRBD1 (5 bases). The CDR3 is 14 residues long. The V and J ends lost 8 bases and 3 bases respectively, with 17 bases between them. Per germline, CDR1 MNHEY and CDR2 SMNVEV (reference sequence). The CDR3 region is CASAQGTQFYEQYF. CDR3 DNA: TGTGCCAGCGCGCAGGGAACCCAATTCTACGAGCAGTACTTC.

The V gene is TRBV5-1, the J gene TRBJ2-1; perhaps TRBD2 as D (6 bases). V lost 4 bases and J 9 bases, leaving 11 bases between the germline ends. The CDR3 length is 12 residues. Germline lookup yields CDR1 SGHRS and CDR2 YFSETQ. CDR3 nucleotide sequence: TGCGCCAGCAGCGAGCGGGTTGGTGAGCAGTTCTTC. This translates into CASSERVGEQFF.

The chain has TRBV19 and TRBJ1-1; 8 bases align to TRBD1. The V gene end was trimmed by 6 bases and the J gene end by 10 bases; junction bases not matched to a gene: 10. The CDR3 contains 13 residues. Germline V gene sequence: CDR1 LNHDA, CDR2 SQIVND (reference sequence). The CDR3 here is CASSASQGARAFF. CDR3 bases: TGTGCCAGTAGCGCATCTCAGGGGGCTCGAGCTTTCTTT.